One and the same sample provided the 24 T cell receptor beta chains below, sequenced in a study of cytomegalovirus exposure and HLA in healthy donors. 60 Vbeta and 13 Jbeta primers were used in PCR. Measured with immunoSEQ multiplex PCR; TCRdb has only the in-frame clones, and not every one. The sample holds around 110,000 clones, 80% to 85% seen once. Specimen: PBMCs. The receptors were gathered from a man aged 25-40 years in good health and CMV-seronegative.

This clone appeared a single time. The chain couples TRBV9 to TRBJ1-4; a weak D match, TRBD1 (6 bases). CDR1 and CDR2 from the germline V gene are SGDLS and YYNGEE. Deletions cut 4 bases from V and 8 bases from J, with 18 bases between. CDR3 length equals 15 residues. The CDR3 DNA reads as TGTGCCAGCAGCCCAACTACAGGGCAGGGCGAAAAACTGTTTTTT. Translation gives CASSPTTGQGEKLFF.

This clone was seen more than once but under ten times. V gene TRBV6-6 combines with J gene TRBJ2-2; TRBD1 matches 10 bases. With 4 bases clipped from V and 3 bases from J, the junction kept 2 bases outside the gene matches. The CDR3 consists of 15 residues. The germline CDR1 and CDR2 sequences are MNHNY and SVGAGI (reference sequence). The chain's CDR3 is CASSWGTGDTGELFF. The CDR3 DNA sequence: TGTGCCAGCAGTTGGGGGACAGGGGACACCGGGGAGCTGTTTTTT.

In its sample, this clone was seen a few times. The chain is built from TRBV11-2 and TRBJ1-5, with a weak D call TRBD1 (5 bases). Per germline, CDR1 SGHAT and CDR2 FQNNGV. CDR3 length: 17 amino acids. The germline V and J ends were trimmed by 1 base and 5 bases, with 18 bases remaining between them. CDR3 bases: TGTGCCAGCAGCTTAGGTCCCAGGGTGAGCCGGGATCAGCCCCAGCATTTT. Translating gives CASSLGPRVSRDQPQHF.

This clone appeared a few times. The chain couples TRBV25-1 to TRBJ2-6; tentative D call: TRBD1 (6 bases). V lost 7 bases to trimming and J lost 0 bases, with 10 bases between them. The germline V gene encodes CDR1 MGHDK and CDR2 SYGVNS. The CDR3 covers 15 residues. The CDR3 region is CASTGQSSGANVLTF. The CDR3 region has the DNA TGTGCCAGCACCGGACAGTCCTCTGGGGCCAACGTCCTGACTTTC.

This chain's CDR3 is CASSRDRDRYYGYTF. The CDR3 DNA sequence: TGTGCCAGCAGCCGAGACCGGGACAGATACTATGGCTACACCTTC. V usage is TRBV27 and J usage is TRBJ1-2, with 7 bases matching TRBD1. V shed 6 bases and J 3 bases; nucleotides not matched to a gene: 10. CDR1 is MNHEY, CDR2 SMNVEV, per germline (reference sequence). The CDR3 sequence is 15 residues long.

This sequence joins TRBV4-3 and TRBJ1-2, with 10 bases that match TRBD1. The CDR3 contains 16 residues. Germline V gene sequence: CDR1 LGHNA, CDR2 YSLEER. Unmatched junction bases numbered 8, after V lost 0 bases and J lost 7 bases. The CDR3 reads CASSQDTTGGDFGYTF. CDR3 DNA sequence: TGCGCCAGCAGCCAAGACACGACAGGGGGCGATTTTGGCTACACCTTC.

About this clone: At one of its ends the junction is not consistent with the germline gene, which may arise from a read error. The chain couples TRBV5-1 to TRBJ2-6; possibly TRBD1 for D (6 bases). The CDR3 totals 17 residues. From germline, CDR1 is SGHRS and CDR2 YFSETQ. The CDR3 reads CASSVRGLLTGANGLTF. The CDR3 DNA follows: TGCGCCAGCTCCGTAAGGGGGTTACTGACTGGGGCCAACGGCCTGACTTTC.

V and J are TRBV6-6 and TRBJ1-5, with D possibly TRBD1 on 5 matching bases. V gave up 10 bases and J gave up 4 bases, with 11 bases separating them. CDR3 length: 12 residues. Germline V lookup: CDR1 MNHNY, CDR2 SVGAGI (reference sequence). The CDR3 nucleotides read TGTGCCACCGGGGGTTATAATCAGCCCCAGCATTTT. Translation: CATGGYNQPQHF.

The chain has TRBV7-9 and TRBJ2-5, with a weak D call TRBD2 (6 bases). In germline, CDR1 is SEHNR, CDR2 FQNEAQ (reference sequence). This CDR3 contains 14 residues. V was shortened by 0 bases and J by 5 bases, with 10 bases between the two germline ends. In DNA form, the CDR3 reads TGTGCCAGCAGCTTAGCGACAAGCGGGGAGACCCAGTACTTC. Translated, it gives CASSLATSGETQYF.

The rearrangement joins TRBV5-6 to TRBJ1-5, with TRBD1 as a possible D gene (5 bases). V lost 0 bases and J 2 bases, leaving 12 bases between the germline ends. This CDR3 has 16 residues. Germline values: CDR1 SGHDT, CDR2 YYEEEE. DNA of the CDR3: TGTGCCAGCAGCTTGGAGGGGTGGGGGGGCAATCAGCCCCAGCATTTT. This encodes CASSLEGWGGNQPQHF.

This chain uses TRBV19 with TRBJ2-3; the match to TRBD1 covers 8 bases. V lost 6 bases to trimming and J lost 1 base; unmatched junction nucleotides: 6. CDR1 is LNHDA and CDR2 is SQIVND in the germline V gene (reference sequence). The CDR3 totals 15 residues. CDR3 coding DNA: TGTGCCAGTAGACCGGACAGGGTACGCACAGATACGCAGTATTTT. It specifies CASRPDRVRTDTQYF.

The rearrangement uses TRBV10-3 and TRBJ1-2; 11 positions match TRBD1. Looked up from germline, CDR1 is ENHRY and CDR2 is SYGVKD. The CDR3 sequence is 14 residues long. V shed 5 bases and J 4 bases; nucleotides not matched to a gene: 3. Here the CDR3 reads CAISRTGGGYGYTF. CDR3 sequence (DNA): TGTGCCATCAGTCGGACAGGGGGCGGCTATGGCTACACCTTC.

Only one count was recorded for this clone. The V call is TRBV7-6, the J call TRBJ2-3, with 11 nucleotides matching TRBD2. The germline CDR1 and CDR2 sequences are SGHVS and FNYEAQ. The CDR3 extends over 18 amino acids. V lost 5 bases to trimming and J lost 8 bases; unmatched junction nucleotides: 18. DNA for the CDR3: TGTGCCAGCAGCCAACTAGCGGGGGACCCACCGGGGTCAGTTACGCAGTATTTT. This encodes CASSQLAGDPPGSVTQYF.

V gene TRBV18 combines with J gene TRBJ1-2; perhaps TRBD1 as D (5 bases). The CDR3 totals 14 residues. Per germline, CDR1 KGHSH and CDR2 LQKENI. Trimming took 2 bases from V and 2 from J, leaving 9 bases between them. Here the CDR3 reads CASSPSQGNYGYTF. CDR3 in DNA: TGTGCCAGCTCACCAAGTCAGGGAAACTATGGCTACACCTTC.

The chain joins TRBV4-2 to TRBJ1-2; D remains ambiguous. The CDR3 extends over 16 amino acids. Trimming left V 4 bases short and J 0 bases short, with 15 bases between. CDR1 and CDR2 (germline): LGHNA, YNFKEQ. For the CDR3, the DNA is TGTGCCAGCAGCCCTCGGGGAGGCGTCGCTAACTATGGCTACACCTTC. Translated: CASSPRGGVANYGYTF.

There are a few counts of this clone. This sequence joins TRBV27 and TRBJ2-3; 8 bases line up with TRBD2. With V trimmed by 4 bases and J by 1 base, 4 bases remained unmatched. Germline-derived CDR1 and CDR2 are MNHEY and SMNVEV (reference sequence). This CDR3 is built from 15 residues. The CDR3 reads CASSYRAGGTDTQYF. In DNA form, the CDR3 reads TGTGCCAGCAGTTATCGAGCGGGGGGCACAGATACGCAGTATTTT.

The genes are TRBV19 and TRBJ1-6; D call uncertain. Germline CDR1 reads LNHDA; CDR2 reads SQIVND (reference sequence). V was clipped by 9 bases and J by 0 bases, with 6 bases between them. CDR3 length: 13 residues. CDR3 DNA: TGTGCCAGCAGCGACTCCTATAATTCACCCCTCCACTTT. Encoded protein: CASSDSYNSPLHF.

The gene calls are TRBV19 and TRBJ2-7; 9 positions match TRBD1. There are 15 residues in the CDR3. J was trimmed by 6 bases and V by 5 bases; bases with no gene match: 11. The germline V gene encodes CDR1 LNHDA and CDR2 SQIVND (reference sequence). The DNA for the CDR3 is TGTGCCAGTAGTCCGAGGGGACAGGGAGTTGGCGAGCAGTACTTC. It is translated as CASSPRGQGVGEQYF.

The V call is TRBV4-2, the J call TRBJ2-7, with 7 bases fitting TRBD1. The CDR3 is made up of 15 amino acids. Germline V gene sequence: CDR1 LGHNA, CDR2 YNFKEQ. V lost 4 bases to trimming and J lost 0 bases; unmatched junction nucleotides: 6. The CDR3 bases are TGTGCCAGCAGCCCCGGGACAGTATCCTCCTACGAGCAGTACTTC. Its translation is CASSPGTVSSYEQYF.

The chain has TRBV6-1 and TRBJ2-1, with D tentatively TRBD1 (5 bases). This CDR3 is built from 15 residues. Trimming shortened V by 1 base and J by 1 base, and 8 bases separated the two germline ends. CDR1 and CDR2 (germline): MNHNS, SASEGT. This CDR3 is CASSEGQGSYNEQFF. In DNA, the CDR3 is TGTGCCAGCAGTGAAGGGCAGGGATCCTACAATGAGCAGTTCTTC.

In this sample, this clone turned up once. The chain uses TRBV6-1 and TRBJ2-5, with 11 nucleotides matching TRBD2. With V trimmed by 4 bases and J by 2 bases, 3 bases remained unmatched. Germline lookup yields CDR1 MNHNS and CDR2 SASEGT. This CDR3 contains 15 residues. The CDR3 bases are TGTGCCAGCAGTGGGCTAGCGGGGGGTCAAGAGACCCAGTACTTC. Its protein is CASSGLAGGQETQYF.

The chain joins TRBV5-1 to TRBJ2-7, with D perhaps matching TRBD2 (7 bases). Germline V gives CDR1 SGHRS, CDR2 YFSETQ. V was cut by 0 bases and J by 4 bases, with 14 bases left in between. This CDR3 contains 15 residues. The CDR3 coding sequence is TGCGCCAGCAGCTTGGGGGGGGGCGTAGTTTACGAGCAGTACTTC. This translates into CASSLGGGVVYEQYF.

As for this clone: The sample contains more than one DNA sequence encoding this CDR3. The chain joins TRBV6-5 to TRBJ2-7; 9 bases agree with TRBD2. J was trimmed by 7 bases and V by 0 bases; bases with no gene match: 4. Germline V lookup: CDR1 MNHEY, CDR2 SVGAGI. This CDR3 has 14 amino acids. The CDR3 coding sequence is TGTGCCAGCAGTTACTCTAGCGGGGGTGTAGAGCAGTACTTC. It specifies CASSYSSGGVEQYF.

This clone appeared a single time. CDR3 loop: CASSHRVSYEQYF. The CDR3 DNA reads as TGTGCCAGCAGTCACAGGGTGTCCTACGAGCAGTACTTC. The chain has TRBV5-6 and TRBJ2-7; tentatively, D is TRBD1 (6 bases). Trimming pared 5 bases from V and 1 base from J, leaving 10 bases between. Germline CDR1 SGHDT, CDR2 YYEEEE. There are 13 residues in the CDR3.